The rows below give T cell receptor beta chains drawn from one sample of a study of blood T cell repertoires in COVID-19. The data were produced by immunoSEQ multiplex PCR, yet TCRdb's version contains in-frame clones alone and is incomplete. The top ten hold roughly an eighth of the sample, which has about 36,000 clones, around four fifths seen once. The specimen sequenced was peripheral blood. The source is a human donor in a cohort sampled during active COVID-19. Both conserved end residues are part of each CDR3. A D gene is named only where the DNA matches it firmly. Size tells how often a clone was seen (once, few, many) or the class of an expanded clone, and some rows leave it out.

14,NA,TRBV7-2,NA,TRBJ1-2,TGTGCCAGCAGCTCCCAGACAGCTAACTATGGCTACACCTTC,CASSSQTANYGYTF
15,TRBD1,TRBV5-1,NA,TRBJ1-1,TGCGCCAGCAGCTTGGTTATTGGGACAGGTTATGAAGCTTTCTTT,CASSLVIGTGYEAFF
16,TRBD1,TRBV11-3,NA,TRBJ1-2,TGTGCCAGCAGCCAAGCCGGACAGGGGAACATCTATGGCTACACCTTC,CASSQAGQGNIYGYTF
16,NA,TRBV5-5,few,TRBJ1-5,TGTGCCAGCAGCTTGGCCTCAGGGCTCCTCAATCAGCCCCAGCATTTT,CASSLASGLLNQPQHF
14,NA,TRBV6-2/TRBV6-3,NA,TRBJ2-7,TGTGCCAGCAGTGATAGACTTGCCGCCTACGAGCAGTACTTC,CASSDRLAAYEQYF
13,NA,TRBV14,medium-sized,TRBJ2-2,TGTGCCAGCAGCCACTCCGGGACCGGGGAGCTGTTTTTT,CASSHSGTGELFF
16,TRBD2,TRBV5-1,NA,TRBJ2-3,TGCGCCAGCAGCTCCCGACTAGCGGGGGCCCTAGATACGCAGTATTTT,CASSSRLAGALDTQYF
14,NA,TRBV5-6,NA,TRBJ2-1,TGTGCCAGCAGACAGGGCCTCTACACGTCTGAGCAGTTCTTC,CASRQGLYTSEQFF
14,NA,TRBV5-6,NA,TRBJ1-1,TGTGCCAGCAGCTCAATCCAGGGTGGCACTGAAGCTTTCTTT,CASSSIQGGTEAFF
18,NA,TRBV9,NA,TRBJ1-4,TGTGCCAGCAGCCCCCCGCAGGGAAGAAGGTTTACTAATGAAAAACTGTTTTTT,CASSPPQGRRFTNEKLFF
19,NA,TRBV4-1,NA,TRBJ1-2,TGCGCCAGCAGCCAAGATACCCCAGACACCGTATATTCTAACTATGGCTACACCTTC,CASSQDTPDTVYSNYGYTF
10,NA,TRBV7-9,NA,TRBJ2-5,TGTGCCAGCAGCGAGGGGACCCAGTACTTC,CASSEGTQYF
13,NA,TRBV2,NA,TRBJ2-1,TGTGCCAGCAGTGAACAGGCCGGCAATGAGCAGTTCTTC,CASSEQAGNEQFF
14,TRBD1,TRBV23-1,NA,TRBJ1-4,TGCGCCAGCACGCACAGGGGGACTAATGAAAAACTGTTTTTT,CASTHRGTNEKLFF
16,NA,TRBV11-2,NA,TRBJ1-4,TGTGCCAGCAGCTTATCTTACGGGAATGGGGAGGAAAAACTGTTTTTT,CASSLSYGNGEEKLFF
13,NA,TRBV9,once,TRBJ2-5,TGTGCCAGCAGCGTAGGCCTTACCGGGACCCAGTACTTC,CASSVGLTGTQYF
15,NA,TRBV12-5,NA,TRBJ2-4,TGTGCTAGTGGTTTGGTAAGAGGGCGGGAAAACATTCAGTACTTC,CASGLVRGRENIQYF
15,NA,TRBV16,NA,TRBJ2-2,TGTGCCAGCAGCCAATCGGGTCACGGGGCCGGGGAGCTGTTTTTT,CASSQSGHGAGELFF
14,TRBD2,TRBV28,NA,TRBJ2-1,TGTGCCAGCAGTGGGGGGGGGAGTAAGGATGAGCAGTTCTTC,CASSGGGSKDEQFF
16,TRBD1,TRBV4-2,NA,TRBJ2-1,TGTGCCAGCAGCCAAGTCGGACAGGGAGTCTTCCATGAGCAGTTCTTC,CASSQVGQGVFHEQFF
14,TRBD1,TRBV7-3,NA,TRBJ1-6,TGTGCCAGCAGCTTCAGGGGGGAAAATTCACCCCTCCACTTT,CASSFRGENSPLHF
15,TRBD1,TRBV27,few,TRBJ2-5,TGTGCCAGCAGTTTGTGGCAGGGGGTTAGAGAGACCCAGTACTTC,CASSLWQGVRETQYF
14,TRBD1,TRBV3-1/TRBV3-2,few,TRBJ1-2,TGTGCCAGCAGCCAAATGGGACAGGGGAATGGCTACACCTTC,CASSQMGQGNGYTF
15,TRBD1,TRBV5-4,once,TRBJ2-7,TGTGCCAGCAGCTGGGACAGGGAATTATCCTACGAGCAGTACTTC,CASSWDRELSYEQYF
15,TRBD2,TRBV3-1/TRBV3-2,NA,TRBJ2-5,TGTGCCAGCAGCCATGGGGCGGGGGGACGAGAGACCCAGTACTTC,CASSHGAGGRETQYF
14,NA,TRBV7-2,NA,TRBJ1-4,TGTGCCAGCAGCCCTATTGCAACTAATGAAAAACTGTTTTTT,CASSPIATNEKLFF
14,TRBD2,TRBV2,NA,TRBJ2-3,TGTGCCAGCAACGCGGGCGGGGGGGGCTATACGCAGTATTTT,CASNAGGGGYTQYF
15,TRBD1,TRBV4-3,NA,TRBJ1-2,TGCGCCAGCAGCCCGGGAACAGGGGTCAACTATGGCTACACCTTC,CASSPGTGVNYGYTF
14,TRBD1,TRBV10-3,NA,TRBJ2-1,TGTGCCATCAGTGCCGGACAGGGGGAAAATGAGCAGTTCTTC,CAISAGQGENEQFF
13,NA,TRBV12-3/TRBV12-4,NA,TRBJ2-7,TGTGCCAGCAACTACGACGGAACCTACGAGCAGTACTTC,CASNYDGTYEQYF
15,TRBD1,TRBV10-3,NA,TRBJ1-6,TGTGCCATCAGTAAACAGGGGTCACACGAATCACCCCTCCACTTT,CAISKQGSHESPLHF
13,NA,TRBV3-1/TRBV3-2,NA,TRBJ2-5,TGTGCCAGCAGCCACTGGCAGGAAGAGACCCAGTACTTC,CASSHWQEETQYF
19,TRBD1,TRBV20-1,NA,TRBJ2-6,TGCAGTGCTAGTAAAGATCCTGGACAGGGTAGCGGTTGGGACAACGTCCTGACTTTC,CSASKDPGQGSGWDNVLTF
12,NA,TRBV7-9,once,TRBJ1-2,TGTGCCAGCAGCTTAGACAGTAGTGGCTACACCTTC,CASSLDSSGYTF
16,NA,TRBV3-1/TRBV3-2,NA,TRBJ1-6,TGTGCCAGCACCGCAATGGGGGCTGGTAGGAATTCACCCCTCCACTTT,CASTAMGAGRNSPLHF
15,TRBD2,TRBV5-4,NA,TRBJ2-7,TGTGCCAGCAGCTTGAGAGCGGGGGGCATATACGAGCAGTACTTC,CASSLRAGGIYEQYF
19,TRBD2,TRBV5-6,NA,TRBJ2-3,TGTGCCAGCAGCTTGGAGGGACTAGCGGGGGGTAGTGCCACAGATACGCAGTATTTT,CASSLEGLAGGSATDTQYF
15,TRBD1,TRBV30,NA,TRBJ1-3,TGTGCCTGGGCCACAGGGGGCGTACTGGGAAACACCATATATTTT,CAWATGGVLGNTIYF
12,TRBD1,TRBV7-8,once,TRBJ2-1,TGTGCCAGCAGCCAGACAGGGTGGGAGCAGTTCTTC,CASSQTGWEQFF
14,TRBD1,TRBV18,NA,TRBJ2-4,TGTGCCAGCTCGGCGACAGGGAATTGGGACATTCAGTACTTC,CASSATGNWDIQYF
15,TRBD1,TRBV30,NA,TRBJ1-2,TGTGCCTGGAGTGAGACAGGGGGCGAAGGCTATGGCTACACCTTC,CAWSETGGEGYGYTF
17,NA,TRBV4-3,NA,TRBJ2-1,TGCGCCAGCAGCCTTACCGACAGAATGAGCTCCTACAATGAGCAGTTCTTC,CASSLTDRMSSYNEQFF
13,TRBD1,TRBV5-1,once,TRBJ2-7,TGCGCCAGCAGCTTAGGGACAGACTACGAGCAGTACTTC,CASSLGTDYEQYF
14,NA,TRBV7-9,once,TRBJ1-2,TGTGCCAGCAGCTTAGTTGACAGGTCCGGGGGCTACACCTTC,CASSLVDRSGGYTF
13,NA,TRBV24-1,NA,TRBJ2-1,TGTGCCACCAGTGACCGTACATCTAGTGGGCAGTTCTTC,CATSDRTSSGQFF
15,NA,TRBV5-4,NA,TRBJ1-2,TGTGCCAGCAGCTTGGAAAGTACAGATCCCTATGGCTACACCTTC,CASSLESTDPYGYTF
13,TRBD1,TRBV29-1,NA,TRBJ1-4,TGCAGCGCGCTAGGGACAGGGGATGAAAAACTGTTTTTT,CSALGTGDEKLFF
15,TRBD2,TRBV5-6,NA,TRBJ2-1,TGTGCCAGCAGCCCATGGGGGGGACGGTTCAATGAGCAGTTCTTC,CASSPWGGRFNEQFF
14,NA,TRBV5-1,NA,TRBJ2-2,TGCGCCAGCAGTTGGGACTCGAACACCGGGGAGCTGTTTTTT,CASSWDSNTGELFF
12,NA,TRBV12-3/TRBV12-4,NA,TRBJ2-1,TGTGCCACCGGGGGAGCGAACAATGAGCAGTTCTTC,CATGGANNEQFF
18,TRBD1,TRBV19,NA,TRBJ1-5,TGTGCCAGTAGTTCACTTAGGACAGGGGCGGTTAGCAATCAGCCCCAGCATTTT,CASSSLRTGAVSNQPQHF
13,NA,TRBV3-1/TRBV3-2,NA,TRBJ2-1,TGTGCCAGCAGCCAAGATACTCGCAATGAGCAGTTCTTC,CASSQDTRNEQFF
15,TRBD1,TRBV11-2,NA,TRBJ2-7,TGTGCCAGCAGGGAATTGGGGACAGGGGGTTACGAGCAGTACTTC,CASRELGTGGYEQYF
21,TRBD1,TRBV5-1,NA,TRBJ2-2,TGCGCCAGCAGCTTCGTGATCCCCGGGACAGCAAAACATCCGAACACCGGGGAGCTGTTTTTT,CASSFVIPGTAKHPNTGELFF
13,TRBD1,TRBV13,NA,TRBJ2-7,TGTGCCAGCAGCTTACAGGGGGTATACGAGCAGTACTTC,CASSLQGVYEQYF